These 11 T cell receptor beta chains were all obtained from the same sample, sequenced in a study of siplizumab effects on memory and regulatory T cells. TCRdb keeps only in-frame clones here, not all; method: immunoSEQ multiplex PCR. The profile shows about 97,000 clones, approximately 90% of them singletons. Sequencing input: CD4+ T cells sorted from blood. The receptors were gathered from a human donor in good health.

The genes are TRBV7-9 and TRBJ2-7; 13 bases align to TRBD2. Germline trimming cut 4 bases from V and 3 bases from J; bases unmatched to any gene: 15. The CDR3 consists of 19 residues. The V gene's germline CDR1 is SEHNR and CDR2 FQNEAQ (reference sequence). This CDR3 is CASSYTNPRLAGGLYEQYF. The CDR3 nucleotides are TGTGCCAGCAGCTATACAAACCCCCGACTAGCGGGAGGCCTCTACGAGCAGTACTTC.

The chain's CDR3 is CASSLRPGPYFF. CDR3 nucleotide sequence: TGCGCCAGCAGCTTGAGACCTGGGCCATACTTCTTC. The gene calls are TRBV5-1 and TRBJ2-1, with unresolved D. Per the germline V gene, CDR1 is SGHRS and CDR2 is YFSETQ. V lost 1 base and J lost 16, with 15 bases in between. The length of the CDR3 is 12 residues.

This chain links TRBV5-1 with TRBJ2-3; 7 bases match TRBD2. Trimming took 1 base from V and 6 from J; bases not matched to a gene: 8. This CDR3 is built from 15 residues. Germline values: CDR1 SGHRS, CDR2 YFSETQ. Here the CDR3 DNA reads TGCGCCAGCAGCTTGCTTGGGTATAGCGGGGATACGCAGTATTTT. Its translation: CASSLLGYSGDTQYF.

The chain links TRBV19 to TRBJ1-1, with D possibly TRBD1 on 5 matching bases. Germline V lookup: CDR1 LNHDA, CDR2 SQIVND (reference sequence). This CDR3 spans 14 amino acids. V was pared by 7 bases and J by 8 bases, with 20 bases between. This CDR3 reads CASTAWGGDREAFF. DNA for the CDR3: TGTGCCAGTACCGCCTGGGGAGGGGACCGCGAAGCTTTCTTT.

The chain recombines TRBV28 with TRBJ2-4; 7 bases are shared with TRBD1. J was trimmed by 7 bases and V by 8 bases; bases with no gene match: 11. The CDR3 has 14 amino acids. Germline CDR1 MDHEN, CDR2 SYDVKM. For the CDR3, the DNA is TGTGCCAGCGTGAGAGGGGGCGCGGTTAACATTCAGTACTTC. It is translated as CASVRGGAVNIQYF. The entire variable domain, with the rest obtained from reference TRBV28 and TRBJ2-4, is as follows: DVKVTQSSRYLVKRTGEKVFLECVQDMDHENMFWYRQDPGLGLRLIYFSYDVKMKEKGDIPEGYSVSREKKERFSLILESASTNQTSMYLCASVRGGAVNIQYFGAGTRLSVL.

The chain carries TRBV6-1 and TRBJ2-1; D is uncertain. There are 15 residues in the CDR3. Trimming removed 3 bases from V and 9 bases from J, with 18 bases in between. Germline values: CDR1 MNHNS, CDR2 SASEGT. The CDR3 protein is CASSEVGLVRVEQFF. In DNA, the CDR3 is TGTGCCAGCAGTGAGGTAGGGCTAGTTAGGGTTGAGCAGTTCTTC.

The genes are TRBV9 and TRBJ1-4; 9 nucleotides line up with TRBD1. Looked up from germline, CDR1 is SGDLS and CDR2 is YYNGEE. With V trimmed by 0 bases and J by 8 bases, 11 bases remained unmatched. There are 17 residues in the CDR3. The CDR3 here is CASSVGIGGDREEKLFF. The CDR3 DNA follows: TGTGCCAGCAGCGTAGGAATTGGAGGGGACAGGGAGGAAAAACTGTTTTTT.

This chain joins TRBV20-1 and TRBJ2-7, with D unclear. The CDR3 covers 11 residues. Germline V gives CDR1 DFQATT, CDR2 SNEGSKA (reference sequence). V was cut by 3 bases and J by 6 bases, with 9 bases left in between. CDR3 sequence reads: CSASRAGEQYF. The CDR3 nucleotides are TGCAGTGCTAGCCGGGCTGGCGAGCAGTACTTC.

The J gene is TRBJ2-2, the V gene TRBV30; D not certain. V was shortened by 3 bases and J by 4 bases, with 9 bases between the two germline ends. This CDR3 contains 13 residues. The germline V gene encodes CDR1 GTSNPN and CDR2 SVGIG (reference sequence). The CDR3 sequence is CAWSRRGTGELFF. The CDR3, as DNA: TGTGCCTGGAGCAGGCGCGGCACCGGGGAGCTGTTTTTT.

The rearrangement uses TRBV2 and TRBJ2-7; D ambiguous. The germline CDR1 and CDR2 sequences are SNHLY and FYNNEI. Trimming stripped 6 bases from V and 3 bases from J, with 6 bases between. This CDR3 region has 11 residues. The CDR3 region is CASRGNYEQYF. The CDR3, as DNA: TGTGCCAGCAGGGGGAACTACGAGCAGTACTTC.

This clone appeared a few times. This chain joins TRBV30 and TRBJ1-1, with 8 nucleotides matching TRBD1. Trimming at V came to 3 bases and at J to 4 bases, leaving 1 base not matched to a gene. Germline values: CDR1 GTSNPN, CDR2 SVGIG (reference sequence). The length of the CDR3 is 12 residues. The CDR3 bases are TGTGCCTGGAGCGACAGGGGCACTGAAGCTTTCTTT. Its translation is CAWSDRGTEAFF.